The entry below gives a single T cell receptor beta chain sequence along with its context. One end of the junction fails to match germline, which may point to a read error. Per the germline V gene, CDR1 is MDHEN and CDR2 is SYDVKM. This CDR3 spans 14 amino acids. The data belong to a study of blood T cell repertoires in COVID-19. The repertoire was sequenced with immunoSEQ multiplex PCR; TCRdb's copy has only in-frame clones and lacks some. The data contain roughly 99,000 clones, approximately 88% of them seen just once; the ten biggest clones take up 6.8%. The receptor's source is a man in his fifties or sixties with active or convalescent COVID-19. The sample comprised peripheral blood. The chain has TRBV28 and TRBJ2-7; TRBD2 matches 10 bases. CDR3 DNA: TGTGCCAGCATCCTAGCGGGAGACTCCCACGAGCAGTACTTC. This gives the protein CASILAGDSHEQYF.